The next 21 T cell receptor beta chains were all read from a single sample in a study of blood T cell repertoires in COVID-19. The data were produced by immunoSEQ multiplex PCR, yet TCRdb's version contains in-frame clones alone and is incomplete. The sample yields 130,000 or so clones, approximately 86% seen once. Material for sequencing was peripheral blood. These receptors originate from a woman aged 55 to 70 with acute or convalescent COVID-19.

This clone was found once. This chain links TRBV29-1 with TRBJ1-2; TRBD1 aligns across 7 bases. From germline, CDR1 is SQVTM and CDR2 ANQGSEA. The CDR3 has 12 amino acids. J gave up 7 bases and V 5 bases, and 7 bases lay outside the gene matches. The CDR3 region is CSVYDRAGGYTF. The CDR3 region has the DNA TGCAGCGTTTACGACAGGGCGGGTGGCTACACCTTC.

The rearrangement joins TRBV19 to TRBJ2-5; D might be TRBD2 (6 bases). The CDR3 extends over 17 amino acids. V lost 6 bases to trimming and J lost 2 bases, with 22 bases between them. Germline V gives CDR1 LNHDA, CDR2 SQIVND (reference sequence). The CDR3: CASSLRPWGTSQETQYF. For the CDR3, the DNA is TGTGCCAGTAGCCTGAGGCCCTGGGGGACTTCTCAAGAGACCCAGTACTTC.

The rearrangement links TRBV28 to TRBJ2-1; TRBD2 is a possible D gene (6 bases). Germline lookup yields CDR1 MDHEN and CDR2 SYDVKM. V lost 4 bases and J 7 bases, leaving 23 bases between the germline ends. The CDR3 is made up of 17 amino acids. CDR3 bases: TGTGCCAGCAGTTCCCTGGCCCTAACGGGACTCATAAATGAGCAGTTCTTC. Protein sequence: CASSSLALTGLINEQFF.

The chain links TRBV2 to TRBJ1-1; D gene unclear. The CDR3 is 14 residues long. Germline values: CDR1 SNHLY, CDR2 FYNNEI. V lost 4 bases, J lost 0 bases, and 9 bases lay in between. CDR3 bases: TGTGCCAGCAGTGTGGAGGCCTTGAACACTGAAGCTTTCTTT. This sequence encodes CASSVEALNTEAFF.

The CDR3 DNA reads TGTGCCAGTAGTATCGTATCAGGGATCAACAATCAGCCCCAGCATTTT. As protein: CASSIVSGINNQPQHF. The V and J genes are TRBV19 and TRBJ1-5; D possibly corresponds to TRBD1 (5 bases). The V end lost 3 bases, the J end lost 3 bases, and 15 bases lay between the germline ends. This CDR3 is 16 amino acids long. Germline CDR1 is LNHDA and CDR2 is SQIVND (reference sequence). Filled out from reference TRBV19 and TRBJ1-5, the complete variable domain reads DGGITQSPKYLFRKEGQNVTLSCEQNLNHDAMYWYRQDPGQGLRLIYYSQIVNDFQKGDIAEGYSVSREKKESFPLTVTSAQKNPTAFYLCASSIVSGINNQPQHFGDGTRLSIL.

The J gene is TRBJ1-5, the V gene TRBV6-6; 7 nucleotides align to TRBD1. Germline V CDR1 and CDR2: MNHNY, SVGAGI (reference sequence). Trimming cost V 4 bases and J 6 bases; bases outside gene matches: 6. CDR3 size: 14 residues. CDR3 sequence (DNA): TGTGCCAGCAGTTTCACGACAGGGCTTCAGCCCCAGCATTTT. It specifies CASSFTTGLQPQHF.

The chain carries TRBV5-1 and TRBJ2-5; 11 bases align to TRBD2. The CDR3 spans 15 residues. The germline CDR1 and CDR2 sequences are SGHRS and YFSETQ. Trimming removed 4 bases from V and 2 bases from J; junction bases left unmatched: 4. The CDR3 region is CASSVLAGGQETQYF. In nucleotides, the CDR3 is TGCGCCAGCAGCGTCCTAGCGGGGGGTCAAGAGACCCAGTACTTC.

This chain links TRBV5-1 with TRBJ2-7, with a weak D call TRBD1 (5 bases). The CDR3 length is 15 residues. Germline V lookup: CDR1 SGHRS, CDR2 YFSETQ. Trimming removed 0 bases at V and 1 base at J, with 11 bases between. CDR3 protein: CASSLDQGRSYEQYF. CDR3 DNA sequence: TGCGCCAGCAGCTTGGATCAGGGTAGGTCCTACGAGCAGTACTTC.

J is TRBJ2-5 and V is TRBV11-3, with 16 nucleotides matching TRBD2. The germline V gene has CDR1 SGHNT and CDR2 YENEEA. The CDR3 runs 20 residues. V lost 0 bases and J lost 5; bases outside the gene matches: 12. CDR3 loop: CASSLDLLGTSGGAGETQYF. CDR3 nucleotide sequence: TGTGCCAGCAGCTTAGATCTACTGGGGACTAGCGGGGGGGCCGGTGAGACCCAGTACTTC.

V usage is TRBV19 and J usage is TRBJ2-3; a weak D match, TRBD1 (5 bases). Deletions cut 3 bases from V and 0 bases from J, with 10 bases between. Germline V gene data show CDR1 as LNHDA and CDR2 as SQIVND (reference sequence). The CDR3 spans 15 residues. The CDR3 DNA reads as TGTGCCAGTAGTATGGTAGGGGCTAGCACAGATACGCAGTATTTT. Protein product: CASSMVGASTDTQYF.

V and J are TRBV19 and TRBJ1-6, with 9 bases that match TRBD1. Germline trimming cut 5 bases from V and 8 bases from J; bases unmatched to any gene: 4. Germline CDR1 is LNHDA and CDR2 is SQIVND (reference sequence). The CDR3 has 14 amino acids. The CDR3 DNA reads TGTGCCAGTAGTGTTACAGGGGGCGATTCACCCCTCCACTTT. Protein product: CASSVTGGDSPLHF.

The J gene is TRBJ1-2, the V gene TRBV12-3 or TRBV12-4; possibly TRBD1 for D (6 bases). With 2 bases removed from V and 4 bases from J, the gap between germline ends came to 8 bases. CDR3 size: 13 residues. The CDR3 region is CASSLRTAYGYTF. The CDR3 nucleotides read TGTGCCAGCAGTTTAAGGACAGCCTATGGCTACACCTTC.

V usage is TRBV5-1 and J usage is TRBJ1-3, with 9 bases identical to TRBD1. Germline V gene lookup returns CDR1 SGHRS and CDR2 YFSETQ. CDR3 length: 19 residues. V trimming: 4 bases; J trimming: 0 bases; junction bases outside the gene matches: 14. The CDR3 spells CASSRTLTGTGSSGNTIYF. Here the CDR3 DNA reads TGCGCCAGCAGCAGGACCCTCACCGGGACAGGGAGCTCTGGAAACACCATATATTTT.

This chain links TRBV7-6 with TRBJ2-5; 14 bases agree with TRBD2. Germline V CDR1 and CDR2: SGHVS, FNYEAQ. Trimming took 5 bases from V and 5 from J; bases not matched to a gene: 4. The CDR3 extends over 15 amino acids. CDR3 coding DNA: TGTGCCAGCAGCCTTGGGACTAGCGGGGGTGAGACCCAGTACTTC. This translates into CASSLGTSGGETQYF.

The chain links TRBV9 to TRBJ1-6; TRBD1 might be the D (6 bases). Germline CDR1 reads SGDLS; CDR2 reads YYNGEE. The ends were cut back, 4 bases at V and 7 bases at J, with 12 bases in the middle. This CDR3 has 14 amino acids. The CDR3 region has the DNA TGTGCCAGCAGCTCGGGACAAGTAAATTCACCCCTCCACTTT. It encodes CASSSGQVNSPLHF.

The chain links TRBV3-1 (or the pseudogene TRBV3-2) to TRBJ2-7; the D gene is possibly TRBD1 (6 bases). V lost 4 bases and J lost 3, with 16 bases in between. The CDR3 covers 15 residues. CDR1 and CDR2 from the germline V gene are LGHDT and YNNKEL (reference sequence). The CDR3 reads CASSLEGTNRYEQYF. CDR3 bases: TGTGCCAGCAGCCTCGAGGGGACAAACCGCTACGAGCAGTACTTC.

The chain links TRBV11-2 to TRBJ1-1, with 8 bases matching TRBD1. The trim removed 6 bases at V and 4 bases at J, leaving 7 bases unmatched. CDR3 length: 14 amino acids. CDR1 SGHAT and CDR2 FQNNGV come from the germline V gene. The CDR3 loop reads CASRPDRGRTEAFF. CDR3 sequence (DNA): TGTGCCAGCAGGCCTGACAGGGGACGCACTGAAGCTTTCTTT.

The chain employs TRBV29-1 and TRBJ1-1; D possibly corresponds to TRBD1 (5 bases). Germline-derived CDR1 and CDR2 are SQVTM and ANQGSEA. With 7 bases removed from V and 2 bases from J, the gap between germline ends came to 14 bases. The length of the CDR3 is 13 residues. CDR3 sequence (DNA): TGCAGCGCCCCACCAGGGACTAACACTGAAGCTTTCTTT. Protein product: CSAPPGTNTEAFF.

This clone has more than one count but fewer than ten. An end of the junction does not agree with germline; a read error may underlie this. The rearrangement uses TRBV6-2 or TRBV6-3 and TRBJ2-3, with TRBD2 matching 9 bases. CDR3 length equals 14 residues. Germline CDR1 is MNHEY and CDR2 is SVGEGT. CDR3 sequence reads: CASSYPYSGGPSDF. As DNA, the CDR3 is TGTGCCAGCAGTTACCCCTATAGCGGGGGCCCCTCAGATTTT.

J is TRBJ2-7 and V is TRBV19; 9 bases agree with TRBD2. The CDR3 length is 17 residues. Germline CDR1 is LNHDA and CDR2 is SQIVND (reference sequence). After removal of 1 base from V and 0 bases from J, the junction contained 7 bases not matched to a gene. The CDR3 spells CASSIASSGGFSYEQYF. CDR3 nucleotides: TGTGCCAGTAGTATAGCCTCGAGCGGGGGGTTCTCCTACGAGCAGTACTTC.

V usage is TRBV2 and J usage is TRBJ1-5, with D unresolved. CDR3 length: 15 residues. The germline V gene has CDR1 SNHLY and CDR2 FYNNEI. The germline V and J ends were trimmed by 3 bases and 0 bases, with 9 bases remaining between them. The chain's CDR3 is CASSDLHYSNQPQHF. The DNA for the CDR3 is TGTGCCAGCAGTGACCTCCACTATAGCAATCAGCCCCAGCATTTT.